This T cell receptor beta chain was captured in a study of T cell changes during pregnancy in multiple sclerosis. Clones were read by immunoSEQ multiplex PCR, and TCRdb kept only the in-frame ones, dropping some. Counted here are some 44,000 clones, under 95% occurring once; the ten biggest clones make up over 0.45%. Germline V CDR1 and CDR2: DFQATT, SNEGSKA (reference sequence). V was clipped by 5 bases and J by 13 bases, with 12 bases between them. This CDR3 is 10 amino acids long. The sequences come from CD4+ T cells from peripheral blood mononuclear cells, collected in the third trimester of pregnancy. V usage is TRBV20-1 and J usage is TRBJ2-1; D is uncertain. This clonotype originated in a female donor with multiple sclerosis, enrolled in a pregnancy study. DNA for the CDR3: TGCAGTGCTGCAGTGTTGTTCCAGTTCTTC. Translation: CSAAVLFQFF.